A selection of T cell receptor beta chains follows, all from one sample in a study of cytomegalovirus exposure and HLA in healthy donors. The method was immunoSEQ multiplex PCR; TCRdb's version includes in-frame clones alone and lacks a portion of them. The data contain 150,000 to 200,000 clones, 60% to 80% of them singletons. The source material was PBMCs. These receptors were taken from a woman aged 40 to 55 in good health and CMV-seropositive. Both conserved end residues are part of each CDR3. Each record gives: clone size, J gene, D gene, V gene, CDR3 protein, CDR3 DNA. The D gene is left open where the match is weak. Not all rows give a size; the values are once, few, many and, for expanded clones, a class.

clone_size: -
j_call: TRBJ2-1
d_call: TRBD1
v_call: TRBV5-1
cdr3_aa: CASSLEGQGEHEQFF
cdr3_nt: TGCGCCAGCAGCTTGGAGGGACAGGGCGAGCATGAGCAGTTCTTC

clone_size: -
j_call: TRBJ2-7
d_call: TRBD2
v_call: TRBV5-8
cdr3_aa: CASSLRTSAQSSYEQYF
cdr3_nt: TGTGCCAGCAGCTTACGGACTAGCGCCCAGAGCTCCTACGAGCAGTACTTC

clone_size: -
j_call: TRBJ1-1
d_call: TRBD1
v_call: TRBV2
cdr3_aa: CASKNRGDTEAFF
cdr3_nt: TGTGCCAGCAAAAACAGGGGGGACACTGAAGCTTTCTTT

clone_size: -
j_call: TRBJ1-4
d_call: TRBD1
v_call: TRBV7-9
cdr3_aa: CASSSTGGQIEKLFF
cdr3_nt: TGTGCCAGCAGTTCAACAGGGGGCCAGATTGAAAAACTGTTTTTT

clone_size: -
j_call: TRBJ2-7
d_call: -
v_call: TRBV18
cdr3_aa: CASSPAEGEQYF
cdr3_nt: TGTGCCAGCTCACCAGCGGAGGGCGAGCAGTACTTC

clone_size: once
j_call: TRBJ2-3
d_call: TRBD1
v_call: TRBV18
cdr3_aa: CASSPPGQPTDTQYF
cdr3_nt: TGTGCCAGCTCACCACCGGGACAGCCCACAGATACGCAGTATTTT

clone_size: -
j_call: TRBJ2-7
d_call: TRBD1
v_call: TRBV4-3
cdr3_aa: CASSQRGQGYEQYF
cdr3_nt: TGCGCCAGCAGCCAAAGGGGACAGGGCTACGAGCAGTACTTC

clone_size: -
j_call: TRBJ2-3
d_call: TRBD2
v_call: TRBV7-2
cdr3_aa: CASSHLAARDTQYF
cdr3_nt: TGTGCCAGCAGCCACCTAGCGGCCCGGGATACGCAGTATTTT

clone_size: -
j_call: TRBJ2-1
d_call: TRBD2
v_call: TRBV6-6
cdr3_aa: CASSFKNIWGGEQFF
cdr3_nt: TGTGCCAGCAGTTTCAAAAATATCTGGGGGGGTGAGCAGTTCTTC

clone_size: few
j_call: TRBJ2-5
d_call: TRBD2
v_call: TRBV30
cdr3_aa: CACGLAGGTETQYF
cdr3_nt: TGTGCCTGTGGACTAGCGGGGGGAACGGAGACCCAGTACTTC

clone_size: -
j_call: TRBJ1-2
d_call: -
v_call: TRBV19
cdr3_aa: CASSLGQNYGYTF
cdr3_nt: TGTGCCAGTTCTCTGGGGCAGAACTATGGCTACACCTTC

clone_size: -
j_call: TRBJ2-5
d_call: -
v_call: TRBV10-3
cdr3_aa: CAAGREPQETQYF
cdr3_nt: TGTGCCGCCGGACGGGAACCCCAAGAGACCCAGTACTTC

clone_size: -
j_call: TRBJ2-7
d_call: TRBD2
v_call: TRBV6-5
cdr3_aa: CASSYSSGSPYEQYF
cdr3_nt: TGTGCCAGCAGTTACAGTAGCGGGAGCCCCTACGAGCAGTACTTC